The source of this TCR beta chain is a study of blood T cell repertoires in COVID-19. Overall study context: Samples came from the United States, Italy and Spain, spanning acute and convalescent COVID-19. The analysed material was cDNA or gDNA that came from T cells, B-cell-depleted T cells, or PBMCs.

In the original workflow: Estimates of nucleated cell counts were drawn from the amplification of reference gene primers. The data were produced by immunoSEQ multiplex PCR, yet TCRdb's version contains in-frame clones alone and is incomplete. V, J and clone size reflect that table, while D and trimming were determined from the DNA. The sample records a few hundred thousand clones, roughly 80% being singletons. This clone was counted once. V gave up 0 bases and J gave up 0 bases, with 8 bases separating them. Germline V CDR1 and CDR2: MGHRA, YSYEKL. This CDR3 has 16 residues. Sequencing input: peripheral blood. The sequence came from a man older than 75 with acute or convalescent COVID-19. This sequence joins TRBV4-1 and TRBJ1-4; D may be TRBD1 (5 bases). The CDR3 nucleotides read TGCGCCAGCAGCCAAGATGCGGGGGCAACTAATGAAAAACTGTTTTTT. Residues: CASSQDAGATNEKLFF.